This T cell receptor beta chain stems from a study of blood T cell repertoires in COVID-19. Study-level information: PBMCs, B-cell-depleted T cells, or T cells were the source of the cDNA or gDNA that made up the material.

This CDR3 has 10 residues. The ends lost 10 bases at V and 8 bases at J; junction bases unmatched: 4. In germline, CDR1 is MNHNY, CDR2 SVGAGI (reference sequence). The repertoire was sequenced with immunoSEQ multiplex PCR; TCRdb's copy has only in-frame clones and lacks some. Of roughly 86,000 clones detected, about 80% appear once; the ten largest clones hold around 6.9%. This clone was picked up one time. V is TRBV6-6 and J is TRBJ1-2; 7 bases are shared with TRBD1. Sequencing was carried out using peripheral blood. This sequence was found in a man in his fifties or sixties with acute or convalescent COVID-19. CDR3 residues: CATQGSGYTF. The CDR3 bases are TGTGCCACACAGGGGAGCGGCTACACCTTC.